The T cell receptor beta chain described here comes from a study of T cell responses to AZD1222 COVID-19 vaccine. V lost 0 bases and J lost 4; bases outside the gene matches: 3. In germline, CDR1 is MGHRA, CDR2 YSYEKL. This CDR3 spans 16 amino acids. Clones were sequenced by immunoSEQ multiplex PCR, and TCRdb holds only the in-frame ones, with some missing. This sample has 65,000 to 90,000 clones; 88% occur once, and the top ten carry around 21%. This chain uses TRBV4-1 with TRBJ2-3, with TRBD2 matching 11 bases. The sequence derives from an adult in good health. Sequencing used peripheral blood, obtained on day 0 of AZD1222 vaccination. The CDR3 loop reads CASSQDLSGRADTQYF. Written as DNA, the CDR3 is TGCGCCAGCAGCCAAGATCTTAGCGGGAGGGCAGATACGCAGTATTTT.